Detailed here is one TCR beta chain. These data belong to a study of blood T cell repertoires in COVID-19. Study in general: Samples came from the United States, Italy and Spain, spanning acute and convalescent COVID-19. PBMCs, B-cell-depleted T cells, or T cells provided the cDNA or gDNA that made up the material.

Under the authors' procedure: Using reference gene primer amplification, nucleated cell counts were estimated. TCRdb's copy holds only in-frame clones and misses some; the assay was immunoSEQ multiplex PCR. The DNA was the basis for D and trimming; V, J and clone size are from that table. The table records about 140,000 clones, 75% to 90% of them present only once. The germline gives CDR1 LNHDA, CDR2 SQIVND (reference sequence). The germline V and J ends were trimmed by 8 bases and 4 bases, with 15 bases remaining between them. CDR3 size: 14 residues. This clonotype was obtained from a woman of 80 years or more with acute or convalescent COVID-19. The chain combines TRBV19 with TRBJ1-5; D unclear. The sample was peripheral blood. CDR3 loop: CASGSTGRNQPQHF. CDR3 sequence (DNA): TGTGCCAGTGGGTCCACGGGGAGGAATCAGCCCCAGCATTTT.